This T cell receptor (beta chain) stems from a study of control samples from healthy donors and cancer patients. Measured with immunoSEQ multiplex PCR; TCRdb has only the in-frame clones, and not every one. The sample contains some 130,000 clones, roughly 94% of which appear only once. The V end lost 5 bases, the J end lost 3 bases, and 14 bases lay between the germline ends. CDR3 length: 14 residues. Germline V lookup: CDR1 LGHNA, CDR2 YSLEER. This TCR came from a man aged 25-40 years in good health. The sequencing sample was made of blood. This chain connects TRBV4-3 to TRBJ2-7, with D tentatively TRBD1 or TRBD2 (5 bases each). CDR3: CASSTGTDVYEQYF. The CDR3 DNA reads TGCGCCAGCAGCACCGGGACGGATGTCTACGAGCAGTACTTC.